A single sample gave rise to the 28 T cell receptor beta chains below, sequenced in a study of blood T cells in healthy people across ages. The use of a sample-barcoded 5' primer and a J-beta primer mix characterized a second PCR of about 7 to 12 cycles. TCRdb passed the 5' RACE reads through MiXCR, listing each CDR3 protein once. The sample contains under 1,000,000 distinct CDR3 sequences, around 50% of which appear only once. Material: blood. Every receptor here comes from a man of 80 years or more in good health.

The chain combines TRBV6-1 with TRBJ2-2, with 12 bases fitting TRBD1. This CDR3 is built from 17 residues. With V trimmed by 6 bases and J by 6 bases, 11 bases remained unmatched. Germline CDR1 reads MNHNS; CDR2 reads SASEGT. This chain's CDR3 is CASSNRPGQGASGELFF. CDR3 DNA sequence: TGTGCCAGCAGCAATCGACCGGGACAGGGGGCGTCCGGGGAGCTGTTTTTT.

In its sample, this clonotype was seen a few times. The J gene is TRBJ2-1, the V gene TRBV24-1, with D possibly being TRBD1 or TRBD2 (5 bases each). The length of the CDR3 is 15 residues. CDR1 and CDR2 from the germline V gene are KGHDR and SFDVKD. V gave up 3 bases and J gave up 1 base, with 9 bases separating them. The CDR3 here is CATSDRGASYNEQFF. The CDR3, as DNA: TGTGCCACCAGTGATCGAGGGGCTTCCTACAATGAGCAGTTCTTC.

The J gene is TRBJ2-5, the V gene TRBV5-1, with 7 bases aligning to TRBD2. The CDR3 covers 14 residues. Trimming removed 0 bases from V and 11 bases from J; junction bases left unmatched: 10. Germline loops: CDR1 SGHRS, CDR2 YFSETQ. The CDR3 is CASSLGPSGREQYF. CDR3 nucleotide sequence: TGCGCCAGCAGCTTGGGTCCTAGCGGTCGGGAGCAGTACTTC.

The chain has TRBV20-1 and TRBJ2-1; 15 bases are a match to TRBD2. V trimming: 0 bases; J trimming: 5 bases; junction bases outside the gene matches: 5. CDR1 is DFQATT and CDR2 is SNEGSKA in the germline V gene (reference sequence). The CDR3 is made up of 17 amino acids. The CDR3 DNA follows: TGCAGTGCTAGAGAGGGGACTAGCGGGAGGATAGACAATGAGCAGTTCTTC. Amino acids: CSAREGTSGRIDNEQFF.

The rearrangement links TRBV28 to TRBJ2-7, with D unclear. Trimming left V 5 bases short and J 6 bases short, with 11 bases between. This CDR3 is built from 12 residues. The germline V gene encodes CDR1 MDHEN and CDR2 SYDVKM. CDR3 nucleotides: TGTGCCAGCAGTAAGGACCCCACCGAGCAGTACTTC. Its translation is CASSKDPTEQYF.

Here the CDR3 DNA reads TGTGCCAGTAGTATAGAGGGCCAGGGGGGGCCAGCTTTCTTT. The encoded protein is CASSIEGQGGPAFF. V usage is TRBV19 and J usage is TRBJ1-1, with 7 nucleotides matching TRBD1. There are 14 residues in the CDR3. Germline-derived CDR1 and CDR2 are LNHDA and SQIVND (reference sequence). After removal of 0 bases from V and 10 bases from J, the junction contained 8 bases not matched to a gene.

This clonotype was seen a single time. CDR3 DNA: TGCGCCAGCAGACGGACTAGCGGGAACGACGAGCAGTACTTC. Amino acid sequence: CASRRTSGNDEQYF. The chain recombines TRBV10-2 with TRBJ2-7, with 12 positions matching TRBD2. Per germline, CDR1 WSHSY and CDR2 SAAADI. CDR3 length equals 14 residues. Germline trimming cut 6 bases from V and 5 bases from J; bases unmatched to any gene: 5.

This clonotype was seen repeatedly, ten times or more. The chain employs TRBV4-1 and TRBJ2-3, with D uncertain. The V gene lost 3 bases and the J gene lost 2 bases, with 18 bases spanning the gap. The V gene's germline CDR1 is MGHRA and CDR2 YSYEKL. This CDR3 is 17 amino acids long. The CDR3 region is CASSHSMATEYTDTQYF. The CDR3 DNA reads TGCGCCAGCAGCCACTCGATGGCGACGGAATACACAGATACGCAGTATTTT.

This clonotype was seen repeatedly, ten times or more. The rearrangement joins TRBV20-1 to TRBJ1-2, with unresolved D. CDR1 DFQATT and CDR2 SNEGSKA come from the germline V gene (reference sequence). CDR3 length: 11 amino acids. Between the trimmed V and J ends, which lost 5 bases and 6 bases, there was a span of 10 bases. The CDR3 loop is CSASPTDGYTF. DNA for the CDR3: TGCAGTGCTTCCCCCACAGATGGCTACACCTTC.

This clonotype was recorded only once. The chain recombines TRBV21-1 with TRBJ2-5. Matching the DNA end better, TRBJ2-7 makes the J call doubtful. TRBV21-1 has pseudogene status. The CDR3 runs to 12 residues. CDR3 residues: CASSLLSDEQYF. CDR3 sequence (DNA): TGTGCCAGCAGCCTCCTTTCCGACGAGCAGTACTTC.

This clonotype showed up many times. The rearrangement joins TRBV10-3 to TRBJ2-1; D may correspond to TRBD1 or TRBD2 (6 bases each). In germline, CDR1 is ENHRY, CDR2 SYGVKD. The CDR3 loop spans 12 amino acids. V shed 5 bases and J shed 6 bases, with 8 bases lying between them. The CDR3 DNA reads TGTGCCATCAGTAAGGGGGGCAATGAGCAGTTCTTC. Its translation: CAISKGGNEQFF.

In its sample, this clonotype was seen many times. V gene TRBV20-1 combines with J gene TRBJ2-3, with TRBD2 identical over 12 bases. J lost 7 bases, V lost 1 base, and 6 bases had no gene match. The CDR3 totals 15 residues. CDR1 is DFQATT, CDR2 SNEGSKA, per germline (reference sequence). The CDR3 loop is CSARAPGTSGYTQYF. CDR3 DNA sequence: TGCAGTGCTAGAGCACCCGGGACTAGCGGGTATACGCAGTATTTT.

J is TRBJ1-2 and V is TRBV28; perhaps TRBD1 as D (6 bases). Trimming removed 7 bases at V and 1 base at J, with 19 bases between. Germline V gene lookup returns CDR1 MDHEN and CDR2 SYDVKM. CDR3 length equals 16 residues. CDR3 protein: CASTETGGGFNYGYTF. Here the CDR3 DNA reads TGTGCCAGCACGGAGACAGGAGGAGGGTTTAACTATGGCTACACCTTC.

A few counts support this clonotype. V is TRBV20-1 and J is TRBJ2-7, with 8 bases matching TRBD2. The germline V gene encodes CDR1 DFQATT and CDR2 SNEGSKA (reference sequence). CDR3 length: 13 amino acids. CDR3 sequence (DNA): TGCAGGGCCGAGCGGGAGATGATCTACGAGCAGTACTTC. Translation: CRAEREMIYEQYF.

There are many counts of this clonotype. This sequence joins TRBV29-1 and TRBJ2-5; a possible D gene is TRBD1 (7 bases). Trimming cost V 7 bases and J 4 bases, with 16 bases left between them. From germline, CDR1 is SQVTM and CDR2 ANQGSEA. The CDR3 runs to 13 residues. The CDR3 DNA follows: TGCAGCGCTGGAGGGGGCGCAGGAGAGACCCAGTACTTC. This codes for CSAGGGAGETQYF.

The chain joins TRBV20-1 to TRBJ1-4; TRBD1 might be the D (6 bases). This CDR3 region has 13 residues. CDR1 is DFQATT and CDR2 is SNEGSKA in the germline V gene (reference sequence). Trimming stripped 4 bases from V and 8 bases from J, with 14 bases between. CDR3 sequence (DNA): TGCAGTGCTATTGAGACAGGAGGAGAAAAACTGTTTTTT. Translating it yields CSAIETGGEKLFF.

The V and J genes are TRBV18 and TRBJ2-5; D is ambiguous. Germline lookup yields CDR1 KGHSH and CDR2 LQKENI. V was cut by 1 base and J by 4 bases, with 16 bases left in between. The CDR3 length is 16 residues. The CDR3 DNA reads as TGTGCCAGCTCACCACAGATTAGTAGGGAAGCAGAGACCCAGTACTTC. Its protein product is CASSPQISREAETQYF.

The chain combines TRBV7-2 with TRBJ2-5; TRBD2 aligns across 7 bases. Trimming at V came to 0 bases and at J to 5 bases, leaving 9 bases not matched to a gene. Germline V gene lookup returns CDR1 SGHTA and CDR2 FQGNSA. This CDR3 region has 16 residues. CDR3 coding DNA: TGTGCCAGCAGCTTAGCTTTGCGGGAGCTCTACGAGACCCAGTACTTC. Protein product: CASSLALRELYETQYF.

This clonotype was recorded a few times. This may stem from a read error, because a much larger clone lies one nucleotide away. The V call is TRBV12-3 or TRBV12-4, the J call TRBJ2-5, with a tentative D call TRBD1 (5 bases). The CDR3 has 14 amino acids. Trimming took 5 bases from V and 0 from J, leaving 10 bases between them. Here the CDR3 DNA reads TGTGCCAGCAGTGTCCAGGGAAACCAAGAGACCCAGTACTTC. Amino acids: CASSVQGNQETQYF.

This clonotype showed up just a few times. The CDR3 sequence: CASSSRTYTDTQYF. DNA for the CDR3: TGTGCCAGCAGCTCACGGACCTACACAGATACGCAGTATTTT. The chain recombines TRBV11-1 with TRBJ2-3; no definite D call. The germline gives CDR1 SGHAT, CDR2 FQDESV (reference sequence). V was pared by 4 bases and J by 2 bases, with 10 bases between. The CDR3 totals 14 residues. Complete variable domain (other parts from reference TRBV11-1 and TRBJ2-3): EAEVAQSPRYKITEKSQAVAFWCDPISGHATLYWYRQILGQGPELLVQFQDESVVDDSQLPKDRFSAERLKGVDSTLKIQPAELGDSAMYLCASSSRTYTDTQYFGPGTRLTVL.

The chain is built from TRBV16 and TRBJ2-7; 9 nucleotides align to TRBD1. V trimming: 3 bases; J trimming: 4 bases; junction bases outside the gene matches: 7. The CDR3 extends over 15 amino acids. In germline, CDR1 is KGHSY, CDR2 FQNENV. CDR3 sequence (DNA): TGTGCCAGCAGCCACTTGGGACAGGGTCGTTACGAGCAGTACTTC. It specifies CASSHLGQGRYEQYF.

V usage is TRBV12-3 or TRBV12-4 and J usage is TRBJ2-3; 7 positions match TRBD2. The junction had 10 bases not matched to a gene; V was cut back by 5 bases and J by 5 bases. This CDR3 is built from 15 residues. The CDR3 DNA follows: TGTGCCAGCAGTGTATCTAGCGGAGTGGGAGATACGCAGTATTTT. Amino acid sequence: CASSVSSGVGDTQYF.

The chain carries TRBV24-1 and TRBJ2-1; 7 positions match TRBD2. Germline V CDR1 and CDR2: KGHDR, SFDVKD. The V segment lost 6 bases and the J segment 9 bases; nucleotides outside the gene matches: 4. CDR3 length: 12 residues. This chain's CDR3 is CATSWDYGEQFF. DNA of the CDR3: TGTGCCACCAGTTGGGACTACGGTGAGCAGTTCTTC.

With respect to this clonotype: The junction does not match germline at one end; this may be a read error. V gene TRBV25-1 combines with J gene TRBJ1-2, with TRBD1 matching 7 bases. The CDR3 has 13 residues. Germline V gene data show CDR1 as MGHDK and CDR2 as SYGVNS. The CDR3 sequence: CTSSGDSNYGYTF. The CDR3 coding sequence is TGTACCAGCAGTGGGGACAGTAACTATGGCTACACCTTC.

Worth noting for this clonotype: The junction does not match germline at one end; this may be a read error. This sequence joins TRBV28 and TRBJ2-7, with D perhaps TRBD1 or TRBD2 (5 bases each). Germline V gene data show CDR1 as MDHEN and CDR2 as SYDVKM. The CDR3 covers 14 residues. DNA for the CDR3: TGTACCAGCAGTTATGGGGGTCAGTTGAAGGAGCAGTACTTC. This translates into CTSSYGGQLKEQYF.

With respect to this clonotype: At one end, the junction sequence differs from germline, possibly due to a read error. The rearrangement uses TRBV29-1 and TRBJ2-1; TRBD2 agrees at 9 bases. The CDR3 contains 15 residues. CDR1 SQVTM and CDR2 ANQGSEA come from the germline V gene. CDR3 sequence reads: CGVVRAGGTYNEQFF. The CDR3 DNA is TGCGGCGTTGTTCGGGCGGGGGGGACCTACAATGAGCAGTTCTTC.

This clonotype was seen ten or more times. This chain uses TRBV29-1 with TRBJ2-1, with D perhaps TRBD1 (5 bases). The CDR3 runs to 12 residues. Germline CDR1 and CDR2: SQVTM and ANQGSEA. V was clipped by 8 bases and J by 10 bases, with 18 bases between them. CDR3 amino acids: CSFDSSVSEQFF. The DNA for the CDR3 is TGCAGCTTCGACAGCTCTGTCAGCGAGCAGTTCTTC.

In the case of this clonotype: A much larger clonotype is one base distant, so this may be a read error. CDR3 residues: CASSARAGTYEQYF. The CDR3, as DNA: TGTGCCAGCAGCGCACGAGCGGGAACCTACGAGCAGTACTTC. This chain links TRBV7-2 with TRBJ2-7; 7 bases fit TRBD2. The CDR3 contains 14 residues. V dropped 5 bases and J dropped 2; count of bases not matched to a gene: 6. From germline, CDR1 is SGHTA and CDR2 FQGNSA.